The 9 T cell receptor beta chains below come from one sample, sequenced in a study of T cell changes during pregnancy in multiple sclerosis. Libraries were prepared by immunoSEQ multiplex PCR; TCRdb keeps only in-frame clonotypes and omits some of them. The data contain over 50,000 clones, 85% to 90% of them singletons. Sequencing was carried out using peripheral blood from another person, used as feeder cells. These receptors were taken from a human donor whose cells served as feeder cells for cultures in a pregnancy study.

This chain uses TRBV4-2 with TRBJ2-7; the D is unclear. The CDR3 is made up of 13 amino acids. Germline V gene sequence: CDR1 LGHNA, CDR2 YNFKEQ. The ends were cut back, 5 bases at V and 1 base at J, with 9 bases in the middle. The CDR3 sequence: CASSGRASYEQYF. CDR3 nucleotides: TGTGCCAGCAGCGGAAGAGCGTCCTACGAGCAGTACTTC.

This chain uses TRBV7-9 with TRBJ2-1; D ambiguous. Trimming cost V 3 bases and J 0 bases, with 15 bases left between them. There are 17 residues in the CDR3. Germline CDR1 reads SEHNR; CDR2 reads FQNEAQ (reference sequence). CDR3 loop: CASSFPGLPSSYNEQFF. The DNA for the CDR3 is TGTGCCAGCAGCTTTCCCGGGCTCCCAAGCTCCTACAATGAGCAGTTCTTC.

By share of the sample, this clone is medium-sized. The rearrangement joins TRBV4-2 to TRBJ1-2; 9 bases match TRBD1. Germline V lookup: CDR1 LGHNA, CDR2 YNFKEQ. CDR3 length: 18 residues. V shed 0 bases and J 5 bases; nucleotides not matched to a gene: 13. CDR3 protein: CASSQDRGQGLLVYGYTF. In nucleotides, the CDR3 is TGTGCCAGCAGCCAAGATCGGGGACAGGGTCTACTTGTTTATGGCTACACCTTC.

CDR3 amino acids: CASSSTSGSTNTGELFF. CDR3 in DNA: TGTGCCAGCAGCTCGACTAGCGGGAGTACGAACACCGGGGAGCTGTTTTTT. The V and J genes are TRBV7-9 and TRBJ2-2; TRBD2 aligns across 12 bases. J lost 0 bases, V lost 4 bases, and 3 bases had no gene match. Germline assignment: CDR1 SEHNR and CDR2 FQNEAQ (reference sequence). This CDR3 is built from 17 residues.

The chain is built from TRBV5-6 and TRBJ2-7; D remains ambiguous. This CDR3 has 11 amino acids. Germline lookup yields CDR1 SGHDT and CDR2 YYEEEE. Between the trimmed V and J ends, which lost 3 bases and 4 bases, there was a span of 5 bases. CDR3 DNA: TGTGCCAGCAGCTCCCTTTACGAGCAGTACTTC. This gives the protein CASSSLYEQYF.

The gene calls are TRBV20-1 and TRBJ2-1, with TRBD1 as a possible D gene (5 bases). CDR3 length equals 11 residues. V dropped 7 bases and J dropped 6 bases, with 10 bases sitting between them. The V gene's germline CDR1 is DFQATT and CDR2 SNEGSKA (reference sequence). The CDR3 reads CSVGARNEQFF. The DNA for the CDR3 is TGCAGTGTTGGGGCGCGCAATGAGCAGTTCTTC.

Of note for this clone: This sample also contains other DNA sequences that code for the same CDR3. V is TRBV7-2 and J is TRBJ2-7; D is unresolved. The germline V gene has CDR1 SGHTA and CDR2 FQGNSA. There are 13 residues in the CDR3. Trimming left V 4 bases short and J 1 base short, with 8 bases between. The CDR3 coding sequence is TGTGCCAGCAGCTCCGGGTATTCCTACGAGCAGTACTTC. Its translation is CASSSGYSYEQYF.

The chain is built from TRBV6-5 and TRBJ1-5; a possible D gene is TRBD1 (6 bases). This CDR3 has 15 amino acids. The ends were cut back, 6 bases at V and 5 bases at J, with 17 bases in the middle. Germline V CDR1 and CDR2: MNHEY, SVGAGI. CDR3 residues: CASRHRQGWDQPQHF. The CDR3 bases are TGTGCCAGCAGACATCGGCAGGGGTGGGATCAGCCCCAGCATTTT.

This clone was counted once. CDR3 region: CASSPGNSYEQYF. CDR3 nucleotides: TGTGCCAGCAGCCCTGGGAACTCCTACGAGCAGTACTTC. The chain employs TRBV6-5 and TRBJ2-7; the D is unclear. V was trimmed by 6 bases and J by 0 bases, leaving 9 bases between them. The CDR3 length is 13 residues. Looked up from germline, CDR1 is MNHEY and CDR2 is SVGAGI.